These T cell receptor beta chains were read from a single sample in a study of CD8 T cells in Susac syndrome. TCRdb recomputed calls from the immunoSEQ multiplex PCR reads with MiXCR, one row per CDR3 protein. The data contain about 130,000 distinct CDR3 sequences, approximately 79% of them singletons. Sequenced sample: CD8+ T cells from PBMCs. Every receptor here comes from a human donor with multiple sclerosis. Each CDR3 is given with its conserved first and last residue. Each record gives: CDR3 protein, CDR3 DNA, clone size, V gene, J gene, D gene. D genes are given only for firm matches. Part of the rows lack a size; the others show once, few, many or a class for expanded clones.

CASSDDRTMNTEAFF	TGTGCCAGCAGTGATGACAGGACGATGAACACTGAAGCTTTCTTT	-	TRBV2	TRBJ1-1	-
CASRLGGVVNTQYF	TGTGCCAGCAGGTTAGGCGGGGTTGTAAACACGCAGTATTTT	-	TRBV27	TRBJ2-3	-
CASIRGGQGVGETQYF	TGTGCCAGCATACGAGGGGGACAGGGGGTAGGAGAGACCCAGTACTTC	-	TRBV3-1	TRBJ2-5	TRBD1
CASSLGTSGGNEQFF	TGTGCCAGCAGCCTCGGGACTAGCGGGGGAAATGAGCAGTTCTTC	-	TRBV11-2	TRBJ2-1	TRBD2
CSARGDKDREMAHEQFF	TGCAGTGCTAGAGGAGATAAGGACAGGGAAATGGCTCATGAGCAGTTCTTC	-	TRBV20-1	TRBJ2-1	TRBD1
CATELDSNEQFF	TGTGCCACCGAGCTCGACAGCAATGAGCAGTTCTTC	-	TRBV24-1	TRBJ2-1	-
CSAQADLLAKNIQYF	TGCAGTGCCCAAGCGGATCTTCTAGCCAAAAACATTCAGTACTTC	-	TRBV20-1	TRBJ2-4	-
CAWSVSDGYGYTF	TGTGCCTGGAGTGTTTCAGACGGCTATGGCTACACCTTC	-	TRBV30	TRBJ1-2	-
CASSDSFNEKLFF	TGTGCCAGCAGTGACAGTTTTAATGAAAAACTGTTTTTT	-	TRBV2	TRBJ1-4	-
CASSLSPGNGLYGYTF	TGTGCCAGCAGTTTATCTCCCGGTAACGGGCTCTATGGCTACACCTTC	once	TRBV27	TRBJ1-2	-
CASSGENTGELFF	TGTGCCAGCAGCGGAGAGAACACCGGGGAGCTGTTTTTT	-	TRBV4-2	TRBJ2-2	-
CASRGTEHFTEAFF	TGTGCCAGCAGGGGGACAGAGCATTTCACTGAAGCTTTCTTT	few	TRBV6-1	TRBJ1-1	TRBD1
CASSWTGRFEQYF	TGTGCCAGCAGTTGGACTGGCCGATTCGAGCAGTACTTC	-	TRBV7-9	TRBJ2-7	-
CASGDLYTEAFF	TGTGCCAGCGGGGATCTATACACTGAAGCTTTCTTT	-	TRBV28	TRBJ1-1	-
CAWNRDRGGYTF	TGTGCCTGGAATAGGGACAGGGGCGGCTACACCTTC	-	TRBV30	TRBJ1-2	TRBD1
CASSFPGSYNEQFF	TGTGCCAGCAGCTTCCCAGGGTCCTACAATGAGCAGTTCTTC	-	TRBV7-2	TRBJ2-1	-
CASSEDGGPYTEAFF	TGTGCCAGCAGCGAAGACGGGGGCCCCTACACTGAAGCTTTCTTT	-	TRBV3-1	TRBJ1-1	-
CASSGTYTGELFF	TGTGCCAGCAGCGGGACATATACCGGGGAGCTGTTTTTT	-	TRBV5-4	TRBJ2-2	-
CASSLAGQYEQYF	TGTGCCAGCAGCTTAGCGGGACAGTACGAGCAGTACTTC	-	TRBV7-9	TRBJ2-7	TRBD1
CASSLDHTGNQPQHF	TGCGCCAGCAGCTTAGACCACACGGGCAATCAGCCCCAGCATTTT	-	TRBV5-1	TRBJ1-5	-
CASSTYLQKTENYGYTF	TGTGCCAGTAGTACTTACCTCCAAAAGACAGAAAACTATGGCTACACCTTC	-	TRBV19	TRBJ1-2	-
CASSSPDSGPTYGYTF	TGTGCCAGCAGTTCACCGGACAGTGGGCCTACCTATGGCTACACCTTC	-	TRBV12-3/TRBV12-4	TRBJ1-2	-